Listed below are T cell receptor beta chains from one sample, sequenced in a study of T cells in Graves' hyperthyroidism and ophthalmopathy. From the multiplex PCR reads, TCRdb called clonotypes with MiXCR, one entry per CDR3 protein. The table records about 560,000 distinct CDR3 sequences, approximately 15% of them present only once. Sequencing was performed on blood. These receptors all stem from a woman aged 18-30 years with Graves' hyperthyroidism. Each CDR3 is given with its conserved first and last residue. A D gene is named only where the DNA matches it firmly. Size values are once, few and many counts, or a class for expanded clones, and some rows have none.

d_gene	abundance	v_gene	j_gene	CDR3nt	CDR3aa
TRBD1	many	TRBV7-9	TRBJ2-2	TGTGCCAGCAGCCTGAGGAACGGGACAGGGGTAACCGGGGAGCTGTTTTTT	CASSLRNGTGVTGELFF
TRBD1	many	TRBV7-8	TRBJ2-3	TGTGCCAGCAGCGAGCTCCGGGACAGGGGTTGGGTTAGCACAGATACGCAGTATTTT	CASSELRDRGWVSTDTQYF
TRBD1	many	TRBV28	TRBJ1-1	TGTGCCAGCAGTATCGGACAGGGGGTCCCGAACACTGAAGCTTTCTTT	CASSIGQGVPNTEAFF
.	many	TRBV7-2	TRBJ2-1	TGTGCCAGCAGCTTAGCGGGGACGGGATCCAATGAGCAGTTCTTC	CASSLAGTGSNEQFF
.	.	TRBV2	TRBJ2-1	TGTGCCTCCAAGGACTATGAGCAGTTCTTC	CASKDYEQFF
TRBD2	.	TRBV20-1	TRBJ2-1	TGCAGTGCTAGTCACGCGGGAGTTGACTCCCATGAGCAGTTCTTC	CSASHAGVDSHEQFF
.	few	TRBV3-1	TRBJ1-1	TGTGCCAGCAGCCCTGCTTTTATGAGGGGCGGGAGCTCTGAAGCTTTCTTT	CASSPAFMRGGSSEAFF
TRBD1	few	TRBV20-1	TRBJ2-2	TGCAGTGCTAGAGATTGGGGGGACAGGGGACTGTTTTTT	CSARDWGDRGLFF
.	.	TRBV4-3	TRBJ2-7	TGCGCCAGCAGCCAAGAGCACGTATTCAGCTCCTACGAGCAGTACTTC	CASSQEHVFSSYEQYF
.	.	TRBV13	TRBJ2-4	TGTGCCAGCAGCCCGCTCGCCGGGGGTTTAGCCAAAAACATTCAGTACTTC	CASSPLAGGLAKNIQYF
.	many	TRBV3-1	TRBJ2-3	TGTGCCAGCAGCCAAGGGAGCAGGCGCACAGATACGCAGTATTTT	CASSQGSRRTDTQYF
TRBD1	many	TRBV18	TRBJ1-6	TGTGCCAGCTCACCACTGGGGACAGGACTGATCGGTTCACCCCTCCACTTT	CASSPLGTGLIGSPLHF
.	.	TRBV20-1	TRBJ2-4	TGCAGTGCAAAGGGGCAGGCTCCAGTGAACATTCAGTACTTC	CSAKGQAPVNIQYF
.	many	TRBV3-1	TRBJ2-5	TGTGCCAGCAGCCACCCCCCAGTTAGGGAGACCCAGTACTTC	CASSHPPVRETQYF
.	.	TRBV7-9	TRBJ2-5	TGTGCCAGCAGCTTGAAGGGAGCTAAAGAGACCCAGTACTTC	CASSLKGAKETQYF
.	few	TRBV4-2	TRBJ2-7	TGTGCCAGCAGCCAACGGACCGGGACCGGACACGACGAGCAGTACTTC	CASSQRTGTGHDEQYF
.	many	TRBV11-2	TRBJ2-5	TGTGCCAGCAGCTCGAAGGGGGTAGTCTCGGGGACCCAGTACTTC	CASSSKGVVSGTQYF
.	few	TRBV19	TRBJ2-2	TGTGCCAGTAGTATGGAGGGGAGCGGGGAGCTGTTTTTT	CASSMEGSGELFF
.	many	TRBV12-3/TRBV12-4	TRBJ2-3	TGTGCCAGCAGTTTGAGGGAGCGGCCTCCAGGAGATACGCAGTATTTT	CASSLRERPPGDTQYF
TRBD2	.	TRBV9	TRBJ2-3	TGTGCCAGCAGCGTAGCTAGCGGGAGAACAGATACGCAGTATTTT	CASSVASGRTDTQYF
.	.	TRBV7-2	TRBJ2-7	TGTGCCAGCAGCCCGGAATGGGGGCGGTCCTACGAGCAGTACTTC	CASSPEWGRSYEQYF
TRBD2	many	TRBV3-1	TRBJ2-1	TGTGCCAGCAGCCAACCGCGCGGGAGGCGGTACAATGAGCAGTTCTTC	CASSQPRGRRYNEQFF
.	few	TRBV20-1	TRBJ2-3	TGCAGTGCTAGATGGCAGGGCCCGGGGGATACGCAGTATTTT	CSARWQGPGDTQYF
.	.	TRBV20-1	TRBJ2-2	TGCAGTGCTAGAGCGTCAGGGTACACCGGGGAGCTGTTTTTT	CSARASGYTGELFF
TRBD1	many	TRBV28	TRBJ2-7	TGTGCCAGCAGTACAGTCGGACAGGGTTTAGCCTACGAGCAGTACTTC	CASSTVGQGLAYEQYF
.	few	TRBV5-1	TRBJ1-4	TGCGCCAGCAGCCGGGGCCAGGTCGCCGAAAAACTGTTTTTT	CASSRGQVAEKLFF
TRBD2	few	TRBV14	TRBJ2-4	TGTGCCAGCAGCCAAGATAGGAAGAGCGGGGGAGCTTTACTAGCCAAAAACATTCAGTACTTC	CASSQDRKSGGALLAKNIQYF
.	once	TRBV20-1	TRBJ1-1	TGCAGTGCTAGCCGGATAGTGAACACTGAAGCTTTCTTT	CSASRIVNTEAFF
.	few	TRBV12-3/TRBV12-4	TRBJ2-3	TGTGCCAGCAGCCCCGGGGAAGGGAGATTCGGGGATACGCAGTATTTT	CASSPGEGRFGDTQYF
.	.	TRBV30	TRBJ1-2	TGTGCCTGGAGTGTCCCCGCGCCAGGCCGTTCTAACTATGGCTACACCTTC	CAWSVPAPGRSNYGYTF
.	few	TRBV10-3	TRBJ1-2	TGTGCCATCAGTGAGCCGCTCGGTAACTATGGCTACACCTTC	CAISEPLGNYGYTF
TRBD1	.	TRBV4-1	TRBJ2-2	TGCGCCAGCAGCCAATCCAACAGGGGGTACATGGCCGGGGAGCTGTTTTTT	CASSQSNRGYMAGELFF
.	few	TRBV4-1	TRBJ2-3	TGCGCCAGCAGCTGGTCCCCGCGCACAGATACGCAGTATTTT	CASSWSPRTDTQYF
TRBD1	.	TRBV7-2	TRBJ1-1	TGTGCCAGCAGCTTACCCCAGGGGGGGATGAACACTGAAGCTTTCTTT	CASSLPQGGMNTEAFF
TRBD1	few	TRBV18	TRBJ1-1	TGTGCCAGCTCACGAGGACAGGGGCTCCCGGCTTTCTTT	CASSRGQGLPAFF
TRBD1	few	TRBV10-3	TRBJ1-1	TGTGCCACCGCCGGGACAGGGGAGAGCACTGAAGCTTTCTTT	CATAGTGESTEAFF
.	.	TRBV5-1	TRBJ2-7	TGCGCCAGCAGCTTGGGGTGGGGACCTTCCTACGAGCAGTACTTC	CASSLGWGPSYEQYF